This entry lists 10 T cell receptor beta chains sequenced from one sample in a study of T cell responses to AZD1222 COVID-19 vaccine. Only in-frame clones appear in the TCRdb table, and some are missing; sequencing was by immunoSEQ multiplex PCR. Here the sample spans around 110,000 clones, 85% to 95% being singletons. The source was peripheral blood, collected on day 0 of AZD1222 vaccination. All receptors derive from an adult in good health.

This chain links TRBV7-9 with TRBJ1-5; 7 nucleotides agree with TRBD1. V shed 0 bases and J 3 bases; nucleotides not matched to a gene: 2. The CDR3 covers 15 residues. CDR1 SEHNR and CDR2 FQNEAQ come from the germline V gene (reference sequence). In DNA form, the CDR3 reads TGTGCCAGCAGCTTAGCGGACAGGACCAATCAGCCCCAGCATTTT. Residues: CASSLADRTNQPQHF.

The chain has TRBV27 and TRBJ2-2; D is perhaps TRBD2 (6 bases). The V end lost 5 bases, the J end lost 9 bases, and 25 bases lay between the germline ends. The CDR3 is 17 amino acids. Germline V gives CDR1 MNHEY, CDR2 SMNVEV (reference sequence). CDR3 in DNA: TGTGCCAGCAGTCTCAGGACTACGATCGGTTTAGACCGGGAGCTGTTTTTT. Protein product: CASSLRTTIGLDRELFF.

The rearrangement joins TRBV2 to TRBJ1-2; TRBD1 aligns across 7 bases. This CDR3 is 15 amino acids long. V gave up 6 bases and J gave up 4 bases; unmatched junction bases: 11. Germline lookup yields CDR1 SNHLY and CDR2 FYNNEI. In DNA, the CDR3 is TGTGCCAGCAGCGAACAGGGGTCCCTAGGCTATGGCTACACCTTC. Its translation is CASSEQGSLGYGYTF.

This clone appeared a few times. This rearrangement joins TRBV10-3 to TRBJ2-7; D unresolved. V shed 3 bases and J shed 5 bases, with 14 bases lying between them. Germline V lookup: CDR1 ENHRY, CDR2 SYGVKD. CDR3 length: 14 amino acids. CDR3 residues: CAISDHARTDEQYF. In DNA form, the CDR3 reads TGTGCCATCAGTGATCATGCTAGAACAGACGAGCAGTACTTC.

The genes are TRBV6-6 and TRBJ1-5; the D gene is possibly TRBD1 (6 bases). Germline CDR1 reads MNHNY; CDR2 reads SVGAGI (reference sequence). V lost 10 bases, J lost 7 bases, and 14 bases lay in between. CDR3 size: 12 residues. Here the CDR3 DNA reads TGTGCCACATCAACAGGGAGCCAGCCCCAGCATTTT. It encodes CATSTGSQPQHF.

This chain links TRBV5-1 with TRBJ1-1; D not certain. The germline V gene encodes CDR1 SGHRS and CDR2 YFSETQ. This CDR3 contains 16 residues. V dropped 4 bases and J dropped 6 bases, with 22 bases sitting between them. This chain's CDR3 is CASSPYLDALVAEAFF. The CDR3 DNA sequence: TGCGCCAGCAGCCCCTATCTGGACGCACTGGTAGCTGAAGCTTTCTTT.

The chain links TRBV6-5 to TRBJ1-2; 7 bases align to TRBD1. Per the germline V gene, CDR1 is MNHEY and CDR2 is SVGAGI. V lost 10 bases and J lost 4; bases outside the gene matches: 15. The length of the CDR3 is 15 residues. CDR3 residues: CATMANRGLFYGYTF. In DNA form, the CDR3 reads TGTGCCACAATGGCCAACAGGGGACTATTCTATGGCTACACCTTC.

The chain links TRBV4-1 to TRBJ1-5; D is undetermined. Trimming stripped 0 bases from V and 3 bases from J, with 21 bases between. This CDR3 is 19 amino acids long. Germline lookup yields CDR1 MGHRA and CDR2 YSYEKL. For the CDR3, the DNA is TGCGCCAGCAGCCAAGAATCCATGAGTATAGACCGATTCAATCAGCCCCAGCATTTT. Protein: CASSQESMSIDRFNQPQHF.

This chain joins TRBV30 and TRBJ1-3; D is unresolved. The CDR3 totals 14 residues. The germline V and J ends were trimmed by 2 bases and 1 base, with 9 bases remaining between them. The germline CDR1 and CDR2 sequences are GTSNPN and SVGIG (reference sequence). The CDR3 sequence is CAWSRAASGNTIYF. The CDR3, as DNA: TGTGCCTGGAGTAGGGCTGCGTCTGGAAACACCATATATTTT.

This rearrangement joins TRBV27 to TRBJ2-6; TRBD1 matches at 9 bases. CDR1 and CDR2 from the germline V gene are MNHEY and SMNVEV (reference sequence). The V and J ends lost 5 bases and 4 bases, in that order; junction bases with no gene match: 12. The CDR3 totals 18 residues. The CDR3 protein is CASSGASTGGLGANVLTF. The CDR3 DNA is TGTGCCAGCAGTGGGGCGAGCACAGGGGGCCTGGGGGCCAACGTCCTGACTTTC.